One sample yielded the 19 T cell receptor beta chains listed below, sequenced in a study of immune characterization of retroperitoneal liposarcoma. TCRdb re-called the PCR reads with MiXCR, one entry per CDR3 protein. The data show about 10,000 distinct CDR3 sequences, around a third seen once. Sequenced material: tumor tissue. Source of these receptors: a female donor with retroperitoneal liposarcoma.

The chain couples TRBV6-1 to TRBJ1-2; D not resolved. There are 12 residues in the CDR3. Trimming took off 5 bases at V and 5 bases at J, with 9 bases between the two ends. Germline-derived CDR1 and CDR2 are MNHNS and SASEGT. CDR3 in amino acids: CASSSLIYGYTF. The CDR3 DNA reads TGTGCCAGCAGTTCACTTATTTATGGCTACACCTTC.

This clonotype rates as large. The gene calls are TRBV6-1 and TRBJ2-1, with 9 bases lining up with TRBD1. With the DNA end fitting TRBJ2-7 better, the J assignment may be wrong. The germline V gene has CDR1 MNHNS and CDR2 SASEGT. This CDR3 has 15 amino acids. Written as DNA, the CDR3 is TGTGCCAGCAGTCAAACCGGGACAGGGACCTACGAGCAGTACTTC. Amino acids: CASSQTGTGTYEQYF.

This clonotype was counted only a few times. The chain employs TRBV6-5 and TRBJ2-1; 13 nucleotides align to TRBD2. V dropped 0 bases and J dropped 13; count of bases not matched to a gene: 9. The CDR3 is made up of 16 amino acids. Looked up from germline, CDR1 is MNHEY and CDR2 is SVGAGI. This CDR3 reads CASSYSRTSGRETQFF. The CDR3 DNA is TGTGCCAGCAGTTACTCGCGTACTAGCGGGAGGGAGACCCAGTTCTTC.

The chain combines TRBV6-1 with TRBJ1-4; 7 positions agree with TRBD1. Germline CDR1 reads MNHNS; CDR2 reads SASEGT. CDR3 length: 19 residues. Germline trimming cut 2 bases from V and 6 bases from J; bases unmatched to any gene: 18. In DNA form, the CDR3 reads TGTGCCAGCAGTGAATTGGGCGGACCCCGGACAGGAAAATATGAAAAACTGTTTTTT. Translated, it gives CASSELGGPRTGKYEKLFF.

This clonotype was found a few times. The gene calls are TRBV7-2 and TRBJ2-3; a possible D gene is TRBD2 (7 bases). CDR3 size: 12 residues. V lost 3 bases, J lost 13 bases, and 14 bases lay in between. Looked up from germline, CDR1 is SGHTA and CDR2 is FQGNSA. The CDR3: CASSLGGGQEYF. The DNA of the CDR3 is TGTGCCAGCAGCTTGGGGGGGGGGCAGGAGTATTTT.

This rearrangement joins TRBV4-1 to TRBJ2-1; no definite D call. The J call may be in error: the DNA end matches TRBJ2-7 better. This CDR3 has 15 residues. The germline V gene encodes CDR1 MGHRA and CDR2 YSYEKL. CDR3 DNA sequence: TGCGCCAGCAGCCCCCAGTGGGTCTCCTACAATGAGCAGTACTTC. As protein: CASSPQWVSYNEQYF.

The chain joins TRBV6-8 to TRBJ2-1, with TRBD1 identical over 8 bases. The CDR3 has 12 residues. V shed 5 bases, J shed 9 bases, and the junction held 3 bases outside the gene matches. Germline values: CDR1 MNHGY, CDR2 SAAAGT. The CDR3 DNA reads as TGTGCCAGCAGTAGACAGGGGCCTGAGCAGTTCTTC. Translating gives CASSRQGPEQFF.

This clonotype was seen only a few times. The gene calls are TRBV11-1 and TRBJ2-1, with 13 bases lining up with TRBD2. The CDR3 extends over 15 amino acids. V dropped 5 bases and J dropped 6; count of bases not matched to a gene: 4. Germline CDR1 is SGHAT and CDR2 is FQDESV (reference sequence). CDR3 bases: TGTGCCAGCAGCACCGGGACTAGCGGGATCAATGAGCAGTTCTTC. This translates into CASSTGTSGINEQFF.

This clonotype was seen a handful of times. The V call is TRBV6-4, the J call TRBJ2-4, with 9 bases lining up with TRBD2. Germline loops: CDR1 MRHNA, CDR2 SNTAGT. This CDR3 spans 16 amino acids. The junction had 17 bases not matched to a gene; V was cut back by 4 bases and J by 13 bases. The CDR3 loop is CASSGASGEAYNEQYF. CDR3 DNA: TGTGCCAGCAGTGGAGCTAGCGGGGAGGCCTACAATGAGCAGTACTTC.

There are a few counts of this clonotype. The rearrangement joins TRBV27 to TRBJ2-1; 7 bases are shared with TRBD2. The germline V gene has CDR1 MNHEY and CDR2 SMNVEV (reference sequence). The junction had 6 bases not matched to a gene; V was cut back by 3 bases and J by 4 bases. The CDR3 consists of 15 residues. CDR3 protein: CASSFPSGPYNEQFF. The CDR3 nucleotides are TGTGCCAGCAGTTTCCCTAGCGGCCCTTACAATGAGCAGTTCTTC.

The chain links TRBV10-2 to TRBJ2-1; D could derive from TRBD1 or TRBD2 (5 bases each). Between the trimmed V and J ends, which lost 5 bases and 12 bases, there was a span of 17 bases. The CDR3 is 13 amino acids. CDR1 is WSHSY, CDR2 SAAADI, per germline. The CDR3, as DNA: TGCGCCAGCAGTTCCGGGACCAGCATTGGGCAGTTCTTC. This encodes CASSSGTSIGQFF.

As concerns this clonotype: The junction shows a germline mismatch at one end, possibly a read error. The rearrangement joins TRBV6-1 to TRBJ2-7; D gene uncertain. From germline, CDR1 is MNHNS and CDR2 SASEGT. The CDR3 sequence is 15 residues long. CDR3 residues: CASREGPESSYEQYF. The CDR3 nucleotides are TGTGCCAGCAGAGAAGGTCCGGAAAGCTCCTACGAGCAGTACTTC.

This sequence joins TRBV6-1 and TRBJ2-1, with 7 nucleotides matching TRBD1. Germline V gives CDR1 MNHNS, CDR2 SASEGT. V was clipped by 8 bases and J by 10 bases; unmatched bases: 11. The CDR3 loop spans 13 amino acids. The CDR3 loop reads CASQRGQSYEQFF. In DNA, the CDR3 is TGTGCCAGCCAACGGGGACAGTCCTACGAGCAGTTCTTC.

By share of the sample, this clonotype is medium-sized. This rearrangement joins TRBV6-1 to TRBJ2-1, with TRBD2 matching 7 bases. The end of the DNA aligns better with TRBJ2-7, so the J call may be wrong. The CDR3 sequence is 13 residues long. Germline-derived CDR1 and CDR2 are MNHNS and SASEGT. CDR3 sequence: CASRLATYYEQYF. Here the CDR3 DNA reads TGTGCCAGCAGACTAGCGACCTACTACGAGCAGTACTTC.

This clonotype is judged medium-sized. This chain links TRBV6-1 with TRBJ2-1; perhaps TRBD2 as D (5 bases). The DNA end is a closer match to TRBJ2-7, so the J assignment may be wrong. Germline V gene sequence: CDR1 MNHNS, CDR2 SASEGT. There are 14 residues in the CDR3. CDR3 sequence (DNA): TGTGCCAGCAGTGAGACTATAAGTTACAATGAGCAGTACTTC. Translating it yields CASSETISYNEQYF.

The chain combines TRBV12-3 or TRBV12-4 with TRBJ2-1; 10 bases agree with TRBD2. With 6 bases clipped from V and 0 bases from J, the junction kept 5 bases outside the gene matches. The length of the CDR3 is 16 residues. The CDR3 region has the DNA TGTGCCAGCAGCCGGACTAGCGGAAGCTCCTACAATGAGCAGTTCTTC. Amino acid sequence: CASSRTSGSSYNEQFF.

The chain carries TRBV11-3 and TRBJ1-3, with D possibly being TRBD1 (5 bases). The CDR3 has 15 amino acids. Germline CDR1 reads SGHNT; CDR2 reads YENEEA. V lost 6 bases and J 0 bases, leaving 12 bases between the germline ends. CDR3 residues: CASRSRQISGNTIYF. The CDR3 DNA is TGTGCCAGCAGATCCCGACAGATCTCTGGAAACACCATATATTTT.

The J gene is TRBJ2-1, the V gene TRBV27; 12 nucleotides line up with TRBD2. Per the germline V gene, CDR1 is MNHEY and CDR2 is SMNVEV (reference sequence). V lost 5 bases, J lost 8 bases, and 10 bases stayed unmatched. The CDR3 sequence is 16 residues long. The CDR3 DNA reads as TGTGCCAGCAGTCCGACTAGCGGGAGATACGGGGATGAGCAGTTCTTC. It translates to CASSPTSGRYGDEQFF.

This clonotype has a handful of counts. The V gene is TRBV12-3 or TRBV12-4, the J gene TRBJ1-1; 7 bases line up with TRBD1. V lost 5 bases, J lost 3 bases, and 18 bases stayed unmatched. The CDR3 is made up of 18 amino acids. As DNA, the CDR3 is TGTGCCAGCAGTGGGATTCAGGGGGGAAATGAGAGGTACACTGAAGCTTTCTTT. This codes for CASSGIQGGNERYTEAFF.